Included here is one TCR beta chain sequence, with context. What antigen it recognizes has not been identified. The sample holds no much larger clone one base away, and base qualities are not on file. V loses 4 bases, J loses 0 bases, and the germline ends lie 10 bases apart. The CDR3, from cysteine to phenylalanine, totals 15 residues. Of all the DNA, just the CDR3 is kept, 45 bases in frame from base 1. CDR1 and CDR2, looked up from the germline V gene, are MRHNA and SNTAGT. The CDR3 regions of human TCRbeta chains were analyzed by immunosequencing. The paper's processing steps were these. Repertoire TCRs were matched against a reference library of SARS-CoV-2-specific TCRs generated with the MIRA antigen-specificity platform. Breadth was defined as the fraction of unique TCRs that were SARS-CoV-2-associated. Depth was defined as the fraction of total T cells that were SARS-CoV-2-associated. Using the MIRA data, every spike-specific TCR was mapped to the spike region that the TCR reacted to and assigned to either a CD4 or a CD8 class. Log10-transformed breadth and depth values were compared by one-way ANOVA with Sidak's multiple comparisons tests. Entries here come from immuneACCESS through TCRdb and include only in-frame sequences with V and J called. Some clones fail to appear in such tables; in the studies checked, an unresolved V gene covers under half of the shortfall, and the cause of the remainder is unknown. The V and J calls and clone size come from that table; D and trimming were worked out from the DNA. The sample records some 110,000 clones, around 89% of which are singletons. 7.1% of the sample lies in the top ten.

This sample stems from a study of T cell responses to AZD1222 COVID-19 vaccine (dated by TCRdb to the early 2020s). Looking at the study overall: A total of more than 230 trial participants underwent TCR sequencing, of whom some 210 received two doses of AZD1222 and about 25 received two doses of the MenACWY control vaccine. Trial participants were enrolled by age into subgroups of 18-55, 56-69 and 70-plus years, and around 140, 26 and 57 TCR-sequenced participants, respectively, were included in these subgroups.

Study-level results and caveats: Only five to seven AZD1222 recipients were SARS-CoV-2 seropositive at baseline, limiting conclusions about previously exposed vaccinees. In the small 56-69-year group, the increase in depth fell short of significance, most likely because of low power. Reportedly, almost half of the unique spike-specific TCRs recognized epitopes lying outside the regions that are mutated in the B.1.351 and B.1.1.7 variants. After two AZD1222 doses, both the breadth and the depth of spike-specific TCRs were significantly higher than at day 0 and than in MenACWY recipients. CD4 TCRs associated with the vaccine covered the entire spike protein, and the dominant responses were in regions 160-218 and 743-854. Participants were mostly white British, with more females than males. The authors suggested clonal diversity may have been underestimated. No day 14 peak-response samples were available, so repertoires were characterized only after the peak T cell response.

This specimen's time point label, per the study, means: about 28 days (+/-7) after the second vaccine dose. AZD1222 recipients whose second dose came at about 4 weeks and those whose second dose came at about 12 weeks were combined into one group, since spike-specific TCR depth and breadth did not differ between the two schedules. Vaccinee samples came from UK trials COV001 and COV002, including a single-blind randomized controlled phase 2/3 trial of AZD1222 (ChAdOx1 nCoV-19) in healthy adults. Trial participant PBMC samples were collected at day 0 and day 28 after the second dose for TCRbeta chain sequencing.

The chain is encoded by TRBV6-4 joined to TRBJ2-1; matching of 6 bases hints at TRBD1 as the D gene. Source: peripheral blood, taken 28 days after the second AZD1222 dose. This clonotype originated in an adult who received the AZD1222 COVID-19 vaccine. The CDR3 is CASSATGSSYNEQFF. The nucleotide sequence reads TGTGCCAGCAGTGCCACAGGGAGCTCCTACAATGAGCAGTTCTTC.